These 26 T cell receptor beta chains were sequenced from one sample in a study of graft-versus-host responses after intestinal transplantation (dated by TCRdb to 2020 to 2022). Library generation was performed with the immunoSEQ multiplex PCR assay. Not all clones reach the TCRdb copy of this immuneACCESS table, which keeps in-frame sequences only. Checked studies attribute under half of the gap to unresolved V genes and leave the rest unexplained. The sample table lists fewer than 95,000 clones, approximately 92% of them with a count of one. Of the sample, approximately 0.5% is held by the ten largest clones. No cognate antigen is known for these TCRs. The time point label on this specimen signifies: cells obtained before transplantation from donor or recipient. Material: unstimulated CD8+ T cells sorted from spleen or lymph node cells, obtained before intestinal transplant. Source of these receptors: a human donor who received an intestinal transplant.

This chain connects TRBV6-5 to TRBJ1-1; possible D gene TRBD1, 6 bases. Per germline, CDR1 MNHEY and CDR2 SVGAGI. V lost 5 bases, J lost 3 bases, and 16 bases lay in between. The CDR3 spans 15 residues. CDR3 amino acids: CASSQNIRTDTEAFF. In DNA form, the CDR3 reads TGTGCCAGCAGTCAGAACATTAGGACAGACACTGAAGCTTTCTTT.

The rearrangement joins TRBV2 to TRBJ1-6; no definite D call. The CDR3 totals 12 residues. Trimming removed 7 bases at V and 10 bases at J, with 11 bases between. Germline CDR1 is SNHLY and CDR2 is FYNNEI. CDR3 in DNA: TGTGCCAGCATGGCTGTGGGCTCACCCCTCCACTTT. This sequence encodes CASMAVGSPLHF.

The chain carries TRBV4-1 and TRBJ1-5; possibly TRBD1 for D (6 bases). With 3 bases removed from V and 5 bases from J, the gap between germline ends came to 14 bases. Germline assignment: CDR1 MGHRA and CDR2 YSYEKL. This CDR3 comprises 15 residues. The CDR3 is CASSHSGGQDQPQHF. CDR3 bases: TGCGCCAGCAGCCATTCCGGGGGGCAGGATCAGCCCCAGCATTTT.

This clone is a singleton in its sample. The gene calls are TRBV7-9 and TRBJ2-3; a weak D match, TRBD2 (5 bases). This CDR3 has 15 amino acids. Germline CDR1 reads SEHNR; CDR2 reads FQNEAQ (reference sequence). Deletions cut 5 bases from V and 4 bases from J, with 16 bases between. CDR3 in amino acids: CASSPSFAGPDTQYF. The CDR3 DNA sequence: TGTGCCAGCAGCCCCAGTTTCGCGGGCCCAGATACGCAGTATTTT.

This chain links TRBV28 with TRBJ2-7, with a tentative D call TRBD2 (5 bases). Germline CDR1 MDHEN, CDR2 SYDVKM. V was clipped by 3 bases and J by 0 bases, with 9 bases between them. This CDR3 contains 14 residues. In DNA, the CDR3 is TGTGCCAGCAGTTTCCGGGGTAACTCCTACGAGCAGTACTTC. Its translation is CASSFRGNSYEQYF.

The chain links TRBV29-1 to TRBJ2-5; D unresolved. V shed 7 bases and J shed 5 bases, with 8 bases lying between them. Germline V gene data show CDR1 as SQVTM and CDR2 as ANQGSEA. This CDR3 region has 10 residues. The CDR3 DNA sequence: TGCAGCGGCATCAGGGAGACCCAGTACTTC. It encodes CSGIRETQYF.

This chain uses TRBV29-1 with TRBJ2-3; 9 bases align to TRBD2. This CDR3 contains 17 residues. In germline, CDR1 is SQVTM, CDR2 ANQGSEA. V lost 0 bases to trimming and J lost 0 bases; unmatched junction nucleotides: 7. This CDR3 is CSVEDLGLAASTDTQYF. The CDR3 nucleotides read TGCAGCGTTGAAGATTTGGGACTAGCAGCTAGCACAGATACGCAGTATTTT.

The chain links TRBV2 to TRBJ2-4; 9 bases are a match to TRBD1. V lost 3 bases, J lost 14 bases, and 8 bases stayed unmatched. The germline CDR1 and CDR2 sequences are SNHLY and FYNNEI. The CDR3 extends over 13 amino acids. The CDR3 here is CASSDDYRDREYF. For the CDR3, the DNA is TGTGCCAGCAGTGACGATTACCGGGACAGGGAGTACTTC.

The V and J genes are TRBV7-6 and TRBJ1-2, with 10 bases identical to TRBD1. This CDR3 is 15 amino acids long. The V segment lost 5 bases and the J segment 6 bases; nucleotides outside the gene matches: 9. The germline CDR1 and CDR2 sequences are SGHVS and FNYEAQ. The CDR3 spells CASSRARQGANGYTF. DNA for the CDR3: TGTGCCAGCAGCCGAGCTAGACAGGGGGCTAATGGCTACACCTTC.

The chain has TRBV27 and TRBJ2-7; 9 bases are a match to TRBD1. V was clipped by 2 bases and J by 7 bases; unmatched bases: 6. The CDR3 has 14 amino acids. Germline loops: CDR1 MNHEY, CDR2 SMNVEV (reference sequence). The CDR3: CASSLTQGAGEQYF. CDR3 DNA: TGTGCCAGCAGTTTAACACAGGGGGCAGGGGAGCAGTACTTC.

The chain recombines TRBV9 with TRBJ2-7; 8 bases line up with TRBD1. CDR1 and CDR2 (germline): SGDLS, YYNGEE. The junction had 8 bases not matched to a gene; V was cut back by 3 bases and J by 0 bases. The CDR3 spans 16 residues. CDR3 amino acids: CASSETAGQDSYEQYF. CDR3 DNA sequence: TGTGCCAGCAGCGAAACGGCGGGACAGGACTCCTACGAGCAGTACTTC.

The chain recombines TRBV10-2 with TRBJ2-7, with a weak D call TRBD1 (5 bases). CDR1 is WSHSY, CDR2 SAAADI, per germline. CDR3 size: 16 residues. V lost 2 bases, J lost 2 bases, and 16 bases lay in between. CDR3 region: CASSELGGASTYEQYF. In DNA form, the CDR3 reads TGCGCCAGCAGTGAGCTCGGTGGGGCAAGCACCTACGAGCAGTACTTC.

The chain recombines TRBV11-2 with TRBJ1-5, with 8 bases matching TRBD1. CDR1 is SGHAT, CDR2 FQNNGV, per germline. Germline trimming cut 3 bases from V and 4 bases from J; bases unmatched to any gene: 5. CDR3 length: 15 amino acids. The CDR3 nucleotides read TGTGCCAGCAGCTTCGGGACAGGCCCGAATCAGCCCCAGCATTTT. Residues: CASSFGTGPNQPQHF.

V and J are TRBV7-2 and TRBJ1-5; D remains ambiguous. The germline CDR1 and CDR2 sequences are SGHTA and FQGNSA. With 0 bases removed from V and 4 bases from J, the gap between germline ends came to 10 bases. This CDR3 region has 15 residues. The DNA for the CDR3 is TGTGCCAGCAGCTTAGCGGGCGCAGGTAATCAGCCCCAGCATTTT. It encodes CASSLAGAGNQPQHF.

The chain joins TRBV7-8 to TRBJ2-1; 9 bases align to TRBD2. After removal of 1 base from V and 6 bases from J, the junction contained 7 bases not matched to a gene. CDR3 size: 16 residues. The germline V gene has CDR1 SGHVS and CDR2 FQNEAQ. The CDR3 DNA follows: TGTGCCAGCAGCTTAGGAGGCGGGGGGGCCCGCAATGAGCAGTTCTTC. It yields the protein CASSLGGGGARNEQFF.

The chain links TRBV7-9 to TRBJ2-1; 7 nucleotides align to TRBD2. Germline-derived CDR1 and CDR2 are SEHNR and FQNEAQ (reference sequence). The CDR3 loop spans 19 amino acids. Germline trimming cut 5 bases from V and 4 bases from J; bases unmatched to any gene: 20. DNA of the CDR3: TGTGCCAGCAGCCTACCCGAGAGCGGGGCCATCTCATTTTACAATGAGCAGTTCTTC. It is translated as CASSLPESGAISFYNEQFF.

The CDR3 nucleotides are TGTGCCAGCAGTTTATTGAGGACAGGGGGCGCGATGAACACTGAAGCTTTCTTT. This codes for CASSLLRTGGAMNTEAFF. This rearrangement joins TRBV27 to TRBJ1-1; 11 nucleotides agree with TRBD1. V was pared by 1 base and J by 0 bases, with 7 bases of the junction left unmatched. CDR1 and CDR2 from the germline V gene are MNHEY and SMNVEV (reference sequence). CDR3 length equals 18 residues.

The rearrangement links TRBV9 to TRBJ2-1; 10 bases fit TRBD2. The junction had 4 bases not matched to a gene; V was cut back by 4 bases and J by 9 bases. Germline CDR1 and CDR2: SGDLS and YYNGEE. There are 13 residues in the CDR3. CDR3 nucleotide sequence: TGTGCCAGCAGCCTACGACTAGCGGGTGAGCAGTTCTTC. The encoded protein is CASSLRLAGEQFF.

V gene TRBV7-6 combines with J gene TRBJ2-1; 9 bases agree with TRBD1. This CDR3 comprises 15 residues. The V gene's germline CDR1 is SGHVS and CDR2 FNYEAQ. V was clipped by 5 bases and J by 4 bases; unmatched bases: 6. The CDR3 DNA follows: TGTGCCAGCAGCACCGGGACAGGGATTTACAATGAGCAGTTCTTC. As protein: CASSTGTGIYNEQFF.

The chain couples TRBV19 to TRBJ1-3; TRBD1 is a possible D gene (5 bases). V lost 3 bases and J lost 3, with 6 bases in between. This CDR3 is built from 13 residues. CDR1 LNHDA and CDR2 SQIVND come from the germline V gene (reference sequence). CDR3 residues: CASSIGGGNTIYF. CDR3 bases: TGTGCCAGTAGTATCGGGGGTGGAAACACCATATATTTT.

For the CDR3, the DNA is TGTGCCAGCAGCTTAGTGATTCAGCGGGCCTTACCCTACAATGAGCAGTTCTTC. Translation: CASSLVIQRALPYNEQFF. The chain uses TRBV11-2 and TRBJ2-1; possibly TRBD2 for D (6 bases). Germline values: CDR1 SGHAT, CDR2 FQNNGV. Trimming took off 1 base at V and 2 bases at J, with 18 bases between the two ends. The CDR3 length is 18 residues.

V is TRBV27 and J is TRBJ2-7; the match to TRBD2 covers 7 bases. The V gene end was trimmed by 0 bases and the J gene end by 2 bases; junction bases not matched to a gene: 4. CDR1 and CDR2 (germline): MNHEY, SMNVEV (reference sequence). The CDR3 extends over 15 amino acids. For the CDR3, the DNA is TGTGCCAGCAGTTTATCTAGTGGACTAGCCTACGAGCAGTACTTC. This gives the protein CASSLSSGLAYEQYF.

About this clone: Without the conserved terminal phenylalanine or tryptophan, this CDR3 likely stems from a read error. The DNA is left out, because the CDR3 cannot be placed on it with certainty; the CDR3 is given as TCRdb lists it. The CDR3 here is CASSDPGTMVPGL. J is TRBJ2-7 and V is TRBV28; the table calls TRBD2, which could not be checked here. Per the germline V gene, CDR1 is MDHEN and CDR2 is SYDVKM. The CDR3 length is 13 residues, termini included.

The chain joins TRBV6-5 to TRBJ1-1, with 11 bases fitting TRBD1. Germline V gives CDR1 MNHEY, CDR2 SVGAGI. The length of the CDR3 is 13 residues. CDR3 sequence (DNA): TGTGGAATCGGGACAGGGGGTCCCACTGAAGCTTTCTTT. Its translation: CGIGTGGPTEAFF.

CDR3 coding DNA: TGTGCCTGGAGTGTTATCACAGGGCCCAGGGCCCAGTACTTC. Protein: CAWSVITGPRAQYF. The rearrangement joins TRBV30 to TRBJ2-5; D may be TRBD1 (6 bases). Germline CDR1 and CDR2: GTSNPN and SVGIG (reference sequence). The CDR3 contains 14 residues. The V gene lost 0 bases and the J gene lost 9 bases, with 17 bases spanning the gap.

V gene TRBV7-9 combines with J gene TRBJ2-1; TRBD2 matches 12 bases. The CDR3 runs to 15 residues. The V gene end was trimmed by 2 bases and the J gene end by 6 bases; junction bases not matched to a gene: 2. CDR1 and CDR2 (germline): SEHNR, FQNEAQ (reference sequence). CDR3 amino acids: CASSLLAGGPNEQFF. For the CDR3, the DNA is TGTGCCAGCAGCTTACTAGCGGGAGGGCCCAATGAGCAGTTCTTC.